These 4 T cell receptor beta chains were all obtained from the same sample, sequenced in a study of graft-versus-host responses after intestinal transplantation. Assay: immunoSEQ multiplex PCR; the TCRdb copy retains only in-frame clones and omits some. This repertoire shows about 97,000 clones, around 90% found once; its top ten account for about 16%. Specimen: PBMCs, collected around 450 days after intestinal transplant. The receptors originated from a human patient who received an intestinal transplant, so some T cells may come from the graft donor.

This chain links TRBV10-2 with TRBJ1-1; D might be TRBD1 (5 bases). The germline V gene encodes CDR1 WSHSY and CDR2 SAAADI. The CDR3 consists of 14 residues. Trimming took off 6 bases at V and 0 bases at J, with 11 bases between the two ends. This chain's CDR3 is CASRGEFMNTEAFF. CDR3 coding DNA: TGCGCCAGCAGGGGGGAGTTCATGAACACTGAAGCTTTCTTT.

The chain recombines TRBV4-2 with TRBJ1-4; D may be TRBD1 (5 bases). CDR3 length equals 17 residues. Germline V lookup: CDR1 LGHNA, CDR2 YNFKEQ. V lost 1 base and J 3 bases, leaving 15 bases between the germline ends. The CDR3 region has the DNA TGTGCCAGCAGCCAAGGAATCCGGGGGTTTTCTAATGAAAAACTGTTTTTT. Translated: CASSQGIRGFSNEKLFF.

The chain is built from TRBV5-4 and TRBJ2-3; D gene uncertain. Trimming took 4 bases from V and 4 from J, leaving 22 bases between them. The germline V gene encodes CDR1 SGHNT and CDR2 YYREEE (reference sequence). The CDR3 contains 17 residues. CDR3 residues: CASSPAPSASGADTQYF. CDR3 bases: TGTGCCAGCAGCCCCGCCCCCTCTGCATCGGGCGCAGATACGCAGTATTTT. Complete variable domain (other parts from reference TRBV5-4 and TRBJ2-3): ETGVTQSPTHLIKTRGQQVTLRCSSQSGHNTVSWYQQALGQGPQFIFQYYREEENGRGNFPPRFSGLQFPNYSSELNVNALELDDSALYLCASSPAPSASGADTQYFGPGTRLTVL.

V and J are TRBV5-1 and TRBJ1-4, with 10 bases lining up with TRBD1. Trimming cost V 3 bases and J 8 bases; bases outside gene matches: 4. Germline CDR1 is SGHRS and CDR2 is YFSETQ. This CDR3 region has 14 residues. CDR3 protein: CASSWDRGIEKLFF. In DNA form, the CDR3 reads TGCGCCAGCAGCTGGGACAGGGGAATAGAAAAACTGTTTTTT.